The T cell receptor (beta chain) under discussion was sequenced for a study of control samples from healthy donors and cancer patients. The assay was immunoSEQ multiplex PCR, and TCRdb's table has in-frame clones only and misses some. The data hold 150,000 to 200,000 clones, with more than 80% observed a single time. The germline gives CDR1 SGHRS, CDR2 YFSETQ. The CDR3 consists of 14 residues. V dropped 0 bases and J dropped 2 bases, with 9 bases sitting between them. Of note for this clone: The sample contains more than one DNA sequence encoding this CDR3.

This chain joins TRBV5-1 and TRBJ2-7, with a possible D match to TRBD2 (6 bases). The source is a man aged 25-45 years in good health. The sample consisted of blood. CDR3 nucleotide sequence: TGCGCCAGCAGCTTGGAGGCGGGACCCTACGAGCAGTACTTC. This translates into CASSLEAGPYEQYF.